A single T cell receptor (beta chain) is shown here with its context. This sample is drawn from a study of blood T cell repertoires in COVID-19. Across the study: Samples of COVID-19 (acute and convalescent) were obtained from the United States, Italy and Spain.

The assay was immunoSEQ multiplex PCR, and TCRdb's table has in-frame clones only and misses some. The sample lists just over 300,000 clones, 87% occurring once. This CDR3 contains 14 residues. V was trimmed by 3 bases and J by 4 bases, leaving 12 bases between them. Germline lookup yields CDR1 MNHNS and CDR2 SASEGT. Across about two dozen US areas, participants ranged in age from roughly 18 to 95 years. The sequenced material came from PBMCs or T cells enriched from blood (not recorded which). The source of this sequence is a woman aged 18-35 years who had recovered from COVID-19. The chain is built from TRBV6-1 and TRBJ1-1, with D uncertain. The CDR3: CASSDGMGATEAFF. The CDR3 coding sequence is TGTGCCAGCAGTGATGGTATGGGAGCCACTGAAGCTTTCTTT.